These 18 T cell receptor beta chains originate from one sample sequenced in a study of blood T cell repertoires in COVID-19. Only in-frame clones appear in the TCRdb table, and some are missing; sequencing was by immunoSEQ multiplex PCR. The sample includes around 110,000 clones, roughly 88% of them seen just once. Material for sequencing was peripheral blood. These receptors were taken from a man aged 50-60 years with active or convalescent COVID-19.

V is TRBV11-3 and J is TRBJ1-1; 9 nucleotides match TRBD1. V shed 5 bases and J 3 bases; nucleotides not matched to a gene: 7. Germline-derived CDR1 and CDR2 are SGHNT and YENEEA. This CDR3 has 15 residues. CDR3 residues: CASSKRTGADTEAFF. The CDR3 region has the DNA TGTGCCAGCAGCAAACGGACAGGGGCGGACACTGAAGCTTTCTTT.

This chain uses TRBV2 with TRBJ2-7; no firm D call. The CDR3 consists of 12 residues. Germline lookup yields CDR1 SNHLY and CDR2 FYNNEI. The V end lost 4 bases, the J end lost 3 bases, and 7 bases lay between the germline ends. CDR3 protein: CASSVAHYEQYF. The CDR3 DNA reads TGTGCCAGCAGTGTGGCCCACTACGAGCAGTACTTC.

This clone has more than one count but fewer than ten. The V and J genes are TRBV12-3 or TRBV12-4 and TRBJ2-2; D call uncertain. V dropped 10 bases and J dropped 8 bases, with 17 bases sitting between them. This CDR3 has 13 amino acids. Written as DNA, the CDR3 is TGTGCCATCCGGCGGTCCGACGTGGGGGAGCTGTTTTTT. Its translation is CAIRRSDVGELFF.

The rearrangement uses TRBV28 and TRBJ2-3, with 7 bases fitting TRBD1. Germline V gene sequence: CDR1 MDHEN, CDR2 SYDVKM. The junction had 17 bases not matched to a gene; V was cut back by 6 bases and J by 8 bases. This CDR3 spans 16 amino acids. This chain's CDR3 is CASSPRQGIPAVTQYF. The CDR3 DNA is TGTGCCAGCAGCCCCCGACAGGGAATCCCCGCCGTTACGCAGTATTTT. The complete variable domain, with remaining parts taken from reference TRBV28 and TRBJ2-3, reads DVKVTQSSRYLVKRTGEKVFLECVQDMDHENMFWYRQDPGLGLRLIYFSYDVKMKEKGDIPEGYSVSREKKERFSLILESASTNQTSMYLCASSPRQGIPAVTQYFGPGTRLTVL.

The CDR3, as DNA: TGTGCCAGCAGCTCTTGGACGAACAGGGAGATCTACTACGAGCAGTACTTC. It codes for CASSSWTNREIYYEQYF. V and J are TRBV7-8 and TRBJ2-7; D is possibly TRBD1 (6 bases). This CDR3 has 17 amino acids. CDR1 is SGHVS, CDR2 FQNEAQ, per germline. V lost 4 bases and J 3 bases, leaving 22 bases between the germline ends.

The chain uses TRBV19 and TRBJ2-7, with 7 bases matching TRBD1. J was trimmed by 2 bases and V by 6 bases; bases with no gene match: 7. The germline gives CDR1 LNHDA, CDR2 SQIVND (reference sequence). The CDR3 length is 14 residues. CDR3 loop: CASSGTAQAYEQYF. DNA of the CDR3: TGTGCCAGTAGCGGGACAGCCCAGGCCTACGAGCAGTACTTC. The full variable domain, with the rest looked up from reference TRBV19 and TRBJ2-7, is DGGITQSPKYLFRKEGQNVTLSCEQNLNHDAMYWYRQDPGQGLRLIYYSQIVNDFQKGDIAEGYSVSREKKESFPLTVTSAQKNPTAFYLCASSGTAQAYEQYFGPGTRLTVT.

The rearrangement uses TRBV6-5 and TRBJ2-7; TRBD1 matches 11 bases. The CDR3 consists of 16 residues. The germline V gene has CDR1 MNHEY and CDR2 SVGAGI. J gave up 4 bases and V 0 bases, and 5 bases lay outside the gene matches. DNA for the CDR3: TGTGCCAGCAGTTACTCTTGGACAGGGGGCTATTACGAGCAGTACTTC. Protein sequence: CASSYSWTGGYYEQYF.

The rearrangement links TRBV15 to TRBJ1-2, with 7 bases matching TRBD1. Germline-derived CDR1 and CDR2 are LNHNV and YYDKDF (reference sequence). This CDR3 spans 13 amino acids. Trimming cost V 3 bases and J 7 bases; bases outside gene matches: 5. This chain's CDR3 is CATSSDRVSGYTF. For the CDR3, the DNA is TGTGCCACCAGCAGCGACAGGGTGTCTGGCTACACCTTC.

V is TRBV7-2 and J is TRBJ1-2, with a tentative D call TRBD1 (6 bases). V dropped 5 bases and J dropped 3 bases, with 13 bases sitting between them. CDR3 length equals 14 residues. The germline gives CDR1 SGHTA, CDR2 FQGNSA. The CDR3 region is CASSPNRADYGYTF. The CDR3 DNA follows: TGTGCCAGCAGCCCCAACAGGGCCGACTATGGCTACACCTTC.

The chain has TRBV28 and TRBJ1-1, with 7 positions matching TRBD1. Germline V lookup: CDR1 MDHEN, CDR2 SYDVKM. V gave up 7 bases and J gave up 5 bases; unmatched junction bases: 13. The CDR3 loop spans 15 amino acids. In nucleotides, the CDR3 is TGTGCCAGCAAACACCCCTCAGGGGGTGGTACTGAAGCTTTCTTT. Encoded protein: CASKHPSGGGTEAFF.

Here the CDR3 reads CASSDSPGSSYNEQFF. DNA of the CDR3: TGTGCCAGCAGTGACTCGCCGGGGAGCTCCTACAATGAGCAGTTCTTC. The chain employs TRBV6-4 and TRBJ2-1, with D perhaps matching TRBD2 (5 bases). V lost 0 bases to trimming and J lost 0 bases, with 9 bases between them. Looked up from germline, CDR1 is MRHNA and CDR2 is SNTAGT. This CDR3 spans 16 amino acids.

V is TRBV4-1 and J is TRBJ2-7; 13 bases fit TRBD2. Germline CDR1 is MGHRA and CDR2 is YSYEKL. The CDR3 is made up of 15 amino acids. J was trimmed by 4 bases and V by 3 bases; bases with no gene match: 3. The DNA for the CDR3 is TGCGCCAGCAGCCATACTAGCGGGAGGGCTTACGAGCAGTACTTC. Protein sequence: CASSHTSGRAYEQYF.

The sample holds one count of this clone. The chain uses TRBV28 and TRBJ1-6; 10 nucleotides agree with TRBD1. This CDR3 region has 16 residues. The germline V gene has CDR1 MDHEN and CDR2 SYDVKM. Unmatched junction bases numbered 3, after V lost 7 bases and J lost 0 bases. In nucleotides, the CDR3 is TGTGCCAGCAAGGGACAGGGGAGCTCCTATAATTCACCCCTCCACTTT. Its translation is CASKGQGSSYNSPLHF.

Written as DNA, the CDR3 is TGTGCCACCAGCAGTGGATGGGACAGGGTAAACTATGGCTACACCTTC. This gives the protein CATSSGWDRVNYGYTF. This chain uses TRBV15 with TRBJ1-2, with 9 bases fitting TRBD1. The V segment lost 3 bases and the J segment 2 bases; nucleotides outside the gene matches: 7. The CDR3 covers 16 residues. Germline-derived CDR1 and CDR2 are LNHNV and YYDKDF (reference sequence).

The chain uses TRBV13 and TRBJ2-2; D possibly corresponds to TRBD1 (5 bases). The CDR3 length is 17 residues. From germline, CDR1 is PRHDT and CDR2 FYEKMQ (reference sequence). Trimming cost V 4 bases and J 0 bases, with 15 bases left between them. The CDR3 DNA is TGTGCCAGCAGCTCCTTGGGCAGGGCGCCGAACACCGGGGAGCTGTTTTTT. Amino acids: CASSSLGRAPNTGELFF.

This chain links TRBV28 with TRBJ2-1; 9 nucleotides line up with TRBD2. The germline CDR1 and CDR2 sequences are MDHEN and SYDVKM. V shed 5 bases, J shed 6 bases, and the junction held 11 bases outside the gene matches. This CDR3 region has 16 residues. CDR3 nucleotides: TGTGCCAGCAGTCCCCCGACTAGCGGAAACTTCAATGAGCAGTTCTTC. Residues: CASSPPTSGNFNEQFF.

The chain employs TRBV6-5 and TRBJ1-5; D unresolved. Germline V CDR1 and CDR2: MNHEY, SVGAGI. V lost 11 bases and J 4 bases, leaving 12 bases between the germline ends. This CDR3 region has 12 residues. CDR3 in DNA: TGTGCCTCGCGAGGGTCGAATCAGCCCCAGCATTTT. Translating it yields CASRGSNQPQHF.

The chain combines TRBV30 with TRBJ2-5, with 11 bases identical to TRBD2. This CDR3 comprises 14 residues. Germline loops: CDR1 GTSNPN, CDR2 SVGIG (reference sequence). V gave up 4 bases and J gave up 2 bases; unmatched junction bases: 3. The CDR3 coding sequence is TGTGCCTGGATAGCGGGAGGGGTGCAAGAGACCCAGTACTTC. The encoded protein is CAWIAGGVQETQYF.